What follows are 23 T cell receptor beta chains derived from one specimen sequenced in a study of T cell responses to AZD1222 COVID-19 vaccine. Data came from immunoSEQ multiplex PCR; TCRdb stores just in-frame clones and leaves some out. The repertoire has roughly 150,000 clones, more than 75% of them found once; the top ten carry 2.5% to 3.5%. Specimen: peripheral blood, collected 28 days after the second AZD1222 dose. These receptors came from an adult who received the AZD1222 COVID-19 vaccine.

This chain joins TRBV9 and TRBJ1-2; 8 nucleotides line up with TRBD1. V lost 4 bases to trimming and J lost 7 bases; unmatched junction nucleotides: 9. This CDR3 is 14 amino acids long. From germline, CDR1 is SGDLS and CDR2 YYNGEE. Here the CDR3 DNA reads TGTGCCAGCAGCCACAACACAGGGGGTGGTGGCTACACCTTC. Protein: CASSHNTGGGGYTF.

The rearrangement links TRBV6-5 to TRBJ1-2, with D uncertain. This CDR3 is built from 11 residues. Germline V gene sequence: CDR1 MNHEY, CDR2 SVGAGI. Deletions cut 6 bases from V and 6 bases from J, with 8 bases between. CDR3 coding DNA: TGTGCCAGCAGATTCATAAATGGCTACACCTTC. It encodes CASRFINGYTF.

CDR3 sequence reads: CASSLGQLDQPQHF. The CDR3 region has the DNA TGTGCCAGCAGTTTGGGACAGCTTGATCAGCCCCAGCATTTT. The V gene is TRBV7-2, the J gene TRBJ1-5; 7 bases align to TRBD1. Losses at the gene ends were 6 bases for V and 5 bases for J; bases not matched to a gene: 7. Per the germline V gene, CDR1 is SGHTA and CDR2 is FQGNSA. The CDR3 is 14 amino acids.

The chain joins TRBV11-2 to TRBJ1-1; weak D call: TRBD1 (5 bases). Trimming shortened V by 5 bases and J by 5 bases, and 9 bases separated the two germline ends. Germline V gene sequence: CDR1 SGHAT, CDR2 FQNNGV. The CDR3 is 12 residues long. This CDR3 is CASSPGNTEAFF. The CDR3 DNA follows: TGTGCCAGCAGCCCAGGGAATACTGAAGCTTTCTTT.

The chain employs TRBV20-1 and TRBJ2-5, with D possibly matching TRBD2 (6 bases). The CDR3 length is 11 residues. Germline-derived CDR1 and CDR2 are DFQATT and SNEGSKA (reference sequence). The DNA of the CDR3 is TGCAGCGCCCAATCTAGCGCTTCCCAGTACTTC. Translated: CSAQSSASQYF.

The CDR3 region is CATTKGVGTGELFF. The CDR3 nucleotides read TGTGCCACCACCAAAGGGGTGGGCACCGGGGAGCTGTTTTTT. The gene calls are TRBV24-1 and TRBJ2-2, with D tentatively TRBD1 (5 bases). Per germline, CDR1 KGHDR and CDR2 SFDVKD. V shed 8 bases and J shed 4 bases, with 13 bases lying between them. The CDR3 is made up of 14 amino acids.

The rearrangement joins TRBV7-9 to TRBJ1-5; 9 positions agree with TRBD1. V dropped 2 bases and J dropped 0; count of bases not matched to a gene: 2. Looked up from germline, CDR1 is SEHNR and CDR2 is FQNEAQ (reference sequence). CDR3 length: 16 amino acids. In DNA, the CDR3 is TGTGCCAGCAGCTTATGGGGACAGGGTAGCAATCAGCCCCAGCATTTT. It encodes CASSLWGQGSNQPQHF.

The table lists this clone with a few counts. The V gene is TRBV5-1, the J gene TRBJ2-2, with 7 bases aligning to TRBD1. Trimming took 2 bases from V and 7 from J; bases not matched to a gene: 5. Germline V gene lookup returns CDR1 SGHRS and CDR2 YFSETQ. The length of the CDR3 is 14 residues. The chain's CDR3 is CASSLRGLDGELFF. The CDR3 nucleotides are TGCGCCAGCAGCTTAAGGGGGCTGGACGGGGAGCTGTTTTTT.

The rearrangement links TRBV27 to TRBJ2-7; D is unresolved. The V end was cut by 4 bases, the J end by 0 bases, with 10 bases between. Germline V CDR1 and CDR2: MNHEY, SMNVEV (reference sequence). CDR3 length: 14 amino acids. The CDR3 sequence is CASSSRRSSYEQYF. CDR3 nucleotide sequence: TGTGCCAGCAGTTCGCGAAGAAGCTCCTACGAGCAGTACTTC.

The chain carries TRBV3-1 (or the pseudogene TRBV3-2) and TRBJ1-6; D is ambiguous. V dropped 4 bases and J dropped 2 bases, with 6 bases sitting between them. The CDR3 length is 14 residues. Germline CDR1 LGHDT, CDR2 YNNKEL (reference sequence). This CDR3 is CASSPRTYNSPLHF. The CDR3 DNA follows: TGTGCCAGCAGCCCTCGGACCTATAATTCACCCCTCCACTTT.

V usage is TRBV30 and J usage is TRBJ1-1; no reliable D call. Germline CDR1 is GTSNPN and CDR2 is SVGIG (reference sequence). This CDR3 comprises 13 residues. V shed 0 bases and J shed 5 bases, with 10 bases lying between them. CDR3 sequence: CAWSVLRRTEAFF. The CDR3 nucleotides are TGTGCCTGGAGTGTATTAAGGCGGACTGAAGCTTTCTTT.

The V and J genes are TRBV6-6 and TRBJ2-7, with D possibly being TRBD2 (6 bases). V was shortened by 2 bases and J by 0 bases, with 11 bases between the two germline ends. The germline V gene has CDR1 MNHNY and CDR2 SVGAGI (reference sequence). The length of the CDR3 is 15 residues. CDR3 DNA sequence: TGTGCCAGCAGTTACGCGCCGGGACTCTCCTACGAGCAGTACTTC. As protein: CASSYAPGLSYEQYF.

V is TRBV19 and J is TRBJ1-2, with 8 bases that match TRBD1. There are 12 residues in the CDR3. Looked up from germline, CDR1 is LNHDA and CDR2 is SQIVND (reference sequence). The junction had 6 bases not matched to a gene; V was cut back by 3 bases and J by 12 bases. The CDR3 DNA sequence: TGTGCCAGTAGTATTGGACAGGGAGGCCACACCTTC. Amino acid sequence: CASSIGQGGHTF.

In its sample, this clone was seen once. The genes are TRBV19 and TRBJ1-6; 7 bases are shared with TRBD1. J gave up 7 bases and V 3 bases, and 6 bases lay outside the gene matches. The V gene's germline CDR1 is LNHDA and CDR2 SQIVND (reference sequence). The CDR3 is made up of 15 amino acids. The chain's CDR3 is CASSIDRAGNSPLHF. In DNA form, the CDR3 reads TGTGCCAGTAGTATCGACAGGGCGGGGAATTCACCCCTCCACTTT. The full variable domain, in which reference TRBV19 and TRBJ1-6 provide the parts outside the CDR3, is DGGITQSPKYLFRKEGQNVTLSCEQNLNHDAMYWYRQDPGQGLRLIYYSQIVNDFQKGDIAEGYSVSREKKESFPLTVTSAQKNPTAFYLCASSIDRAGNSPLHFGNGTRLTVT.

The CDR3 DNA reads TGTGCCAGCGAAACCGGGACCGTCTATGGCTACACCTTC. This codes for CASETGTVYGYTF. V usage is TRBV6-5 and J usage is TRBJ1-2; tentative D call: TRBD1 (5 bases). The germline V gene has CDR1 MNHEY and CDR2 SVGAGI. Trimming left V 8 bases short and J 4 bases short, with 14 bases between. This CDR3 contains 13 residues.

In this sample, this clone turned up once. Written as DNA, the CDR3 is TGCGCCAGCAGCCAAGTTCTCCTTCCGGGACAGCTGAACACTGAAGCTTTCTTT. This codes for CASSQVLLPGQLNTEAFF. The chain joins TRBV4-1 to TRBJ1-1; 7 bases are a match to TRBD1. Trimming cost V 1 base and J 0 bases; bases outside gene matches: 11. CDR3 length: 18 residues. The germline gives CDR1 MGHRA, CDR2 YSYEKL.

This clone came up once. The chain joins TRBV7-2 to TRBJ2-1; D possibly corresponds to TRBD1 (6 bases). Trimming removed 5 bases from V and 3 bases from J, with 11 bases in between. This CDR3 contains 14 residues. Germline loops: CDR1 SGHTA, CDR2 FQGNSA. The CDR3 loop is CASSKGQIYNEQFF. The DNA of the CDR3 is TGTGCCAGCAGCAAAGGACAGATCTACAATGAGCAGTTCTTC.

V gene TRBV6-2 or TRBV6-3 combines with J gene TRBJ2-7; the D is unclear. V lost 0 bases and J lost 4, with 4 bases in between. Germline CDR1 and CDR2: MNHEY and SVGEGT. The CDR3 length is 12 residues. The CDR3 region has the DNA TGTGCCAGCAGTTACTCTAGGTACGAGCAGTACTTC. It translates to CASSYSRYEQYF.

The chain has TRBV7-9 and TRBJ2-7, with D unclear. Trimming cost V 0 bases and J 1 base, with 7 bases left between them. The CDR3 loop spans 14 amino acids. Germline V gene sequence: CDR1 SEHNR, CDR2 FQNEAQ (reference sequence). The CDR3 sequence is CASSLARGSYEQYF. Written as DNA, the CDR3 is TGTGCCAGCAGCTTAGCGCGTGGTTCCTACGAGCAGTACTTC. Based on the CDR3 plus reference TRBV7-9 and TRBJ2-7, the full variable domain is DTGVSQNPRHKITKRGQNVTFRCDPISEHNRLYWYRQTLGQGPEFLTYFQNEAQLEKSRLLSDRFSAERPKGSFSTLEIQRTEQGDSAMYLCASSLARGSYEQYFGPGTRLTVT.

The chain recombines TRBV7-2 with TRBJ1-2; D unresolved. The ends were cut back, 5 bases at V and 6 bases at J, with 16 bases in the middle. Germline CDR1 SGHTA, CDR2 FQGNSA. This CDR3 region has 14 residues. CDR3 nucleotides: TGTGCCAGCAGCAGGAAGGGATTCGGGGATGGCTACACCTTC. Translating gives CASSRKGFGDGYTF.

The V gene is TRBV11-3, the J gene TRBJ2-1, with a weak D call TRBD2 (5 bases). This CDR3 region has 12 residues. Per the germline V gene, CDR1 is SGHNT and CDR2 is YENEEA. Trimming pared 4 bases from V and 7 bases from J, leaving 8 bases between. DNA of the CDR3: TGTGCCAGCAGCTCCCGGAGGAATGAGCAGTTCTTC. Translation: CASSSRRNEQFF.

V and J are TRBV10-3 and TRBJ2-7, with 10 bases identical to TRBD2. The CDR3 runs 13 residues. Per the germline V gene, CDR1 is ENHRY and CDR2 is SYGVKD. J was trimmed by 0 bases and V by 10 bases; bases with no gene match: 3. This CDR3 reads CATGLADSYEQYF. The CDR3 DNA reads TGTGCCACCGGACTAGCGGACTCCTACGAGCAGTACTTC.

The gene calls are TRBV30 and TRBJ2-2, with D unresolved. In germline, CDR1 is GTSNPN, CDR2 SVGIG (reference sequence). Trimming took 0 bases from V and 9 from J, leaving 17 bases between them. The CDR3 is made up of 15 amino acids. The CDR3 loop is CAWSVPWGNVRELFF. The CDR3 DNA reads TGTGCCTGGAGTGTACCTTGGGGAAACGTTAGGGAGCTGTTTTTT.